This TCR beta chain was observed in a study of cytomegalovirus exposure and HLA in healthy donors. On the study more broadly: Earlier findings included 90 million to 120 million unique TCR beta sequences obtained from 150 million to 200 million T cells.

Sampled while nominally healthy, donors likely had unrecorded immune exposures. A multiplex PCR was run with 60 Vbeta primers and 13 Jbeta primers. Using immunoSEQ multiplex PCR, the repertoire was profiled, and TCRdb retains in-frame clones only, with some absent. The profile shows approximately 170,000 clones, approximately 82% of them singletons. The germline V gene has CDR1 SGDLS and CDR2 YYNGEE. V dropped 2 bases and J dropped 2 bases, with 14 bases sitting between them. This CDR3 spans 15 amino acids. Study-level findings and limits: On later analysis, the bulk of CMV-associated TCR beta chains appeared to be HLA-restricted. Previously analyzed data showed that most TCR beta V segments were productive at a frequency of about 87% or about 30%.

Remarks on this clone: The antigen is not known. At the DNA level, this CDR3 is encoded by other sequences in the same sample as well.

The material sequenced was PBMCs. The gene calls are TRBV9 and TRBJ2-7; no clear D gene. The clonotype comes from a male donor in good health and CMV-seronegative. Here the CDR3 reads CASSVGLDSPYEQYF. CDR3 nucleotide sequence: TGTGCCAGCAGCGTGGGTCTTGATAGCCCCTACGAGCAGTACTTC.